The entry below describes one TCR beta chain. Its antigen is undetermined. V gave up 3 bases and J gave up 0 bases, with 11 bases separating them. Germline CDR1 is SGHAT and CDR2 is FQNNGV. The CDR3 is 15 amino acids. These data originate in a study of vaccination and CD4 T cells after COVID-19. Study as a whole: Median time from second vaccine dose to sampling was just over 70 days (14 to 241).

The sample's treatment: approximately nine-day PBMC culture with coronavirus spike peptide pools or control peptides (ViraFEST assay). The ViraFEST method relied on peptide pools to expand antigen-specific T cells, followed by TCR sequencing. Once obtained from cultured CD4+ T cells, the DNA was sequenced using the Oncomine TCR Beta short-read assay. One entry per CDR3 protein, called by TCRdb with MiXCR from the PCR reads. The sample records around 11,000 distinct CDR3 sequences, roughly two thirds being singletons. The clonotype comes from a human donor who had recovered from COVID-19. This rearrangement joins TRBV11-2 to TRBJ1-2, with unresolved D. The sequenced sample consisted of CD4+ T cells from blood, cultured in vitro. CDR3 bases: TGTGCCAGCAGCTTTGGGGTAGAAGCTAACTATGGCTACACCTTC. Translating gives CASSFGVEANYGYTF. The whole variable domain, filled in from reference TRBV11-2 and TRBJ1-2, reads EAGVAQSPRYKIIEKRQSVAFWCNPISGHATLYWYQQILGQGPKLLIQFQNNGVVDDSQLPKDRFSAERLKGVDSTLKIQPAKLEDSAVYLCASSFGVEANYGYTFGSGTRLTVV.